The T cell receptor beta chain described here comes from a study of early T cells in non-severe SARS-CoV-2 infection. Study-wide context: Chains were unpaired, as sequencing was done on bulk RNA from unsorted whole blood. General study findings and limits: VDJdb matching, biased toward anti-spike CD8 responses, missed private and CD4 specificities.

The TCR library protocol was used to attach unique molecular identifiers. These identifiers were attached to individual cDNA molecules. MiXCR was run by TCRdb on the 5' RACE reads, yielding one entry per CDR3 protein. The data contain more than 60,000 distinct CDR3 sequences, roughly 5% of them singletons. Regarding this clonotype: Its antigen remains unknown.

Sequencing used whole blood. This receptor was obtained from an adult who was a healthcare worker with PCR-confirmed SARS-CoV-2 infection or an uninfected control (not recorded which).

The CDR3 nucleotides are TGTGCCAGCAGCTACCCCGAACAGGTTTCCTCCTACGAGCAGTACTTC. It specifies CASSYPEQVSSYEQYF. The chain couples TRBV7-9 to TRBJ2-7; weak D call: TRBD1 (5 bases). The CDR3 runs 16 residues. V was clipped by 4 bases and J by 0 bases, with 16 bases between them. From germline, CDR1 is SEHNR and CDR2 FQNEAQ (reference sequence).